This T cell receptor beta chain is drawn from a study of post-analysis software for immune sequencing data. cDNA libraries for TCR beta contained unique molecular identifiers. In TCRdb, the PCR reads were re-called with MiXCR into one record per CDR3 protein. This table has approximately 460,000 distinct CDR3 sequences, roughly 46% appearing once. In this sample, this clonotype turned up a few times. Its matching antigen is unknown. Study findings and constraints: Roughly five TRBV segments occurring more often in patients than controls included TRBV5-6, TRBV5-1 and TRBV20-1.

This CDR3 contains 15 residues. The V end was cut by 3 bases, the J end by 0 bases, with 12 bases between. Germline V lookup: CDR1 LGHNA, CDR2 YNFKEQ. Material for sequencing was blood. V and J are TRBV4-2 and TRBJ2-7; D gene uncertain. This receptor was identified in a girl aged 5 to 17 with multiple sclerosis. The CDR3 DNA follows: TGTGCCAGCAGCCACACAGCCCCTACCTCCTACGAGCAGTACTTC. Its protein is CASSHTAPTSYEQYF.